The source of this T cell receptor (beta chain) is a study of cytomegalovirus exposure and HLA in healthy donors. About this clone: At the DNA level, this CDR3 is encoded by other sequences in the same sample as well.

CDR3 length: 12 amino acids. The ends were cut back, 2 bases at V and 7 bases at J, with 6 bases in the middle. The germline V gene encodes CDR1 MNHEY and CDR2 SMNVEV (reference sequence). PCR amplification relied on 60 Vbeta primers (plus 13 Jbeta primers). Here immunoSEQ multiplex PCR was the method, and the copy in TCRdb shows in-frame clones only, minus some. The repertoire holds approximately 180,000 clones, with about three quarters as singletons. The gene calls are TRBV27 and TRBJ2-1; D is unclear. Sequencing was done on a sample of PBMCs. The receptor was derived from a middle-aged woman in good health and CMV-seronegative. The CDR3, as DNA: TGTGCCAGCAGTTTAGGTAGTAATGAGCAGTTCTTC. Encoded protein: CASSLGSNEQFF.